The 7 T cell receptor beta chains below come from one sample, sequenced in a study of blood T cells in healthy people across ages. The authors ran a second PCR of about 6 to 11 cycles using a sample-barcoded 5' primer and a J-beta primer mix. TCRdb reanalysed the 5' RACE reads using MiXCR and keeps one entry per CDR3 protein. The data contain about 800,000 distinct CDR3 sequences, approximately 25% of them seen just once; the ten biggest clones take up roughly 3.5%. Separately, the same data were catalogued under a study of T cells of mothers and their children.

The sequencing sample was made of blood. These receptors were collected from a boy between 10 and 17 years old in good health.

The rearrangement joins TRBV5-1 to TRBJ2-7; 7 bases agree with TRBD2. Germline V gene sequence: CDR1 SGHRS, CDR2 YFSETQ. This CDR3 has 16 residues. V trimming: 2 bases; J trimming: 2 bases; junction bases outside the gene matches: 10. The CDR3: CASSFMSGVPTYEQYF. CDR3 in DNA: TGCGCCAGCAGCTTTATGAGCGGGGTACCCACCTACGAGCAGTACTTC.

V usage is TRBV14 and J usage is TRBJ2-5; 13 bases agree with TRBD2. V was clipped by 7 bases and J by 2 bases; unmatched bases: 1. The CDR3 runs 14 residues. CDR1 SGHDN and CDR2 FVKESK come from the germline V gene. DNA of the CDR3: TGTGCCAGCAAGGGACTAGCGGGGCAAGAGACCCAGTACTTC. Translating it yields CASKGLAGQETQYF.

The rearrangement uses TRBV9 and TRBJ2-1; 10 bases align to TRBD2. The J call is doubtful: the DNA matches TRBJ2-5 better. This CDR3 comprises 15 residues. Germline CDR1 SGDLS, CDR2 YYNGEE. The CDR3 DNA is TGTGCCAGCAGCCCTTGGACTAGCGGCCTAGAGACCCAGTACTTC. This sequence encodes CASSPWTSGLETQYF.

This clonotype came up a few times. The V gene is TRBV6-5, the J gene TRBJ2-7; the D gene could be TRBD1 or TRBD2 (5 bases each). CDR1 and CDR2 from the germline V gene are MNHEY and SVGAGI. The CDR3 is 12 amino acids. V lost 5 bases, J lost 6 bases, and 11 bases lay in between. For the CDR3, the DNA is TGTGCCAGCAGTCCCCTTGGGGGCGAGCAGTACTTC. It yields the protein CASSPLGGEQYF.

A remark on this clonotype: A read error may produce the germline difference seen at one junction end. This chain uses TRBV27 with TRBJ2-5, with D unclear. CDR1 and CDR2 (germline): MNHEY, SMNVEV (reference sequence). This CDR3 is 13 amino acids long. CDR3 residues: CANSRTANEEQYF. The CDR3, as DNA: TGTGCCAACAGTCGGACGGCTAATGAGGAGCAGTACTTC.

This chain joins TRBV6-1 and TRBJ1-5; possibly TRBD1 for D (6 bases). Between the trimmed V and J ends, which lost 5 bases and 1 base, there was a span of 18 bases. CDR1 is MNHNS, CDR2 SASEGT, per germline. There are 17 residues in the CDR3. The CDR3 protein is CASSPKAGGWSNQPQHF. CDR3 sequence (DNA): TGTGCCAGCAGTCCCAAAGCGGGGGGCTGGAGCAATCAGCCCCAGCATTTT.

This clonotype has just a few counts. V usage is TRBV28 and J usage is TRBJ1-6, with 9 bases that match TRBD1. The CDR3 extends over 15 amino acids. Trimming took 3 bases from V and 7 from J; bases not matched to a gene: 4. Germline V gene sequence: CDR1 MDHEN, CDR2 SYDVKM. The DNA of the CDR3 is TGTGCCAGCAGTTTCCGGGACAGGGAAAATTCACCCCTCCACTTT. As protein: CASSFRDRENSPLHF.